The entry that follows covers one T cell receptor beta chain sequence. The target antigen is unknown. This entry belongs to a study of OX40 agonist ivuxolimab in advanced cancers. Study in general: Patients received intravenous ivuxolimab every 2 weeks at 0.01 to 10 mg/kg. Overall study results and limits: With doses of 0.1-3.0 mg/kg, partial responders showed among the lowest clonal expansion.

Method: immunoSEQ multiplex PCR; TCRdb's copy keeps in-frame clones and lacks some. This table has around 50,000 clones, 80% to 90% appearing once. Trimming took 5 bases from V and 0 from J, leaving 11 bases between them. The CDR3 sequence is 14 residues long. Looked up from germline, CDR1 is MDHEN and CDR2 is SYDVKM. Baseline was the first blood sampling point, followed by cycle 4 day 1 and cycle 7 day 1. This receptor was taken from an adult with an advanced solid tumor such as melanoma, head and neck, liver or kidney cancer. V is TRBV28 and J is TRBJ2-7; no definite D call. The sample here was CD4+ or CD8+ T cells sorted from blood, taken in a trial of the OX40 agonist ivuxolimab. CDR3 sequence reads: CASSVPPSSYEQYF. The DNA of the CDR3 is TGTGCCAGCAGTGTTCCCCCGAGCTCCTACGAGCAGTACTTC.